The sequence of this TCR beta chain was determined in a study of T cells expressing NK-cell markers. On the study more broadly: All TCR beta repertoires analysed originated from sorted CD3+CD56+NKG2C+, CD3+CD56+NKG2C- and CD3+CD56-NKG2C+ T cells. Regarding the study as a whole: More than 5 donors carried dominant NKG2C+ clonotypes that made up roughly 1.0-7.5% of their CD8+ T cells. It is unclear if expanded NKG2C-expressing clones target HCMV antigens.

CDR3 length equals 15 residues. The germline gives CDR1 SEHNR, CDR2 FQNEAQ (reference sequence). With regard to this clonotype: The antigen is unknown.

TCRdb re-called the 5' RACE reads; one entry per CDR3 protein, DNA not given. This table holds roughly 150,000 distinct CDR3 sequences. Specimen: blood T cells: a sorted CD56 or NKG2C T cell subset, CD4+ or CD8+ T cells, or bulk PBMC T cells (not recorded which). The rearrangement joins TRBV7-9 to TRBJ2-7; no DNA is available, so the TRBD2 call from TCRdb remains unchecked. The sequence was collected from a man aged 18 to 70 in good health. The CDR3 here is CASSPGPITTYEQYF.